This T cell receptor beta chain was recovered during a study of cytomegalovirus exposure and HLA in healthy donors. V lost 5 bases to trimming and J lost 5 bases; unmatched junction nucleotides: 3. Per germline, CDR1 SQVTM and CDR2 ANQGSEA. This CDR3 has 12 residues. A multiplex PCR was run with 60 Vbeta primers and 13 Jbeta primers. Measured with immunoSEQ multiplex PCR; TCRdb has only the in-frame clones, and not every one. The sample yields some 200,000 clones, around four fifths seen once. This clonotype originated in a woman between 45 and 60 years old in good health and CMV-seropositive. The rearrangement uses TRBV29-1 and TRBJ1-1; 9 nucleotides match TRBD1. The source material was PBMCs. CDR3 region: CSVRQGDTEAFF. In DNA, the CDR3 is TGCAGCGTTAGACAGGGGGATACTGAAGCTTTCTTT.